Described below is a single TCR beta chain sequence and its context. The antigen is unknown. The sample belongs to a study of T cells in Graves' hyperthyroidism and ophthalmopathy. With 1 base clipped from V and 4 bases from J, the junction kept 4 bases outside the gene matches. This CDR3 contains 15 residues. From germline, CDR1 is LGHNA and CDR2 YNFKEQ. From RNA transcripts, TCR beta CDR3 regions were amplified. Researchers ran a first-round RT-PCR on the TCR CDR3 using the HTBI primer set. MiXCR was run by TCRdb on the multiplex PCR reads, yielding one entry per CDR3 protein. The sample includes about 350,000 distinct CDR3 sequences, more than 11% seen only once; the top ten take just under 25%. The definition of stable Graves' hyperthyroidism was no ophthalmopathy progression within 18 months. Subjects aged 18 to 65 presented with newly diagnosed hyperthyroidism of less than 2 months' duration. Broader study findings: Using 13 V-J features, a model discriminated ophthalmopathy from stable hyperthyroidism.

The sample consisted of blood. The sequence was collected from a young woman with Graves' hyperthyroidism. The rearrangement links TRBV4-2 to TRBJ2-1; 7 nucleotides line up with TRBD2. CDR3 protein: CASSQASGLYNEQFF. The CDR3 nucleotides read TGTGCCAGCAGCCAAGCTAGCGGCCTATACAATGAGCAGTTCTTC.